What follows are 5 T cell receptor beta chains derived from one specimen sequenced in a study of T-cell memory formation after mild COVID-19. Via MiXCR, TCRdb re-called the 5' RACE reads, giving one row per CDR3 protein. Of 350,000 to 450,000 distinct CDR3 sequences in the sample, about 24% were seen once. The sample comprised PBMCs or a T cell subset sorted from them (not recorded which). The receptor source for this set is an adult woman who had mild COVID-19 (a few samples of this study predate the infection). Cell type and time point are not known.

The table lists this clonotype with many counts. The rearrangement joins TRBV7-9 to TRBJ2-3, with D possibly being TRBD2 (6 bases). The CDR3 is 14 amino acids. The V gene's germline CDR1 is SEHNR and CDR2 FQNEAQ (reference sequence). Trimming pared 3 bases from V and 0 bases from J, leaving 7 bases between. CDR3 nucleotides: TGTGCCAGCAGCTTGGAGGGTAGCACAGATACGCAGTATTTT. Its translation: CASSLEGSTDTQYF.

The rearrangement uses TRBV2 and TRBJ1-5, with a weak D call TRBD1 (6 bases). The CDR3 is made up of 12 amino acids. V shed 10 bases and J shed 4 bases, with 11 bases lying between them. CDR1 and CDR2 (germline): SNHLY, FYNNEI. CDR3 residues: CATGQQNQPQHF. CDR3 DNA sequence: TGTGCCACCGGACAGCAAAATCAGCCCCAGCATTTT.

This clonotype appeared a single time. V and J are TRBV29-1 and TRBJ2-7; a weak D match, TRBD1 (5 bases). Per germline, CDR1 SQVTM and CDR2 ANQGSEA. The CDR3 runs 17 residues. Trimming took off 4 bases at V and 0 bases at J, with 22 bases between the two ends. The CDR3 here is CSVAPPPSFRDSYEQYF. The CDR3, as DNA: TGCAGCGTTGCTCCTCCGCCCTCCTTCAGGGACTCCTACGAGCAGTACTTC.

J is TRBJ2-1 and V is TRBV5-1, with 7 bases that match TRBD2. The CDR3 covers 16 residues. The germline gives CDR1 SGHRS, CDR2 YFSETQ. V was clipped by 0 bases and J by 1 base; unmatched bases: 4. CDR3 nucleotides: TGCGCCAGCAGCTTGGTTAGCGGGCTGTCCTACAATGAGCAGTTCTTC. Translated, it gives CASSLVSGLSYNEQFF.

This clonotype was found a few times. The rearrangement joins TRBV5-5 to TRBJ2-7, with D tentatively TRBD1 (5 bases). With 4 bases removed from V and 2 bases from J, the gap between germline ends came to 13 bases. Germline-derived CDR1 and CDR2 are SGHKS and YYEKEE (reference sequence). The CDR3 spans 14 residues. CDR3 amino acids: CASSRSDSTYEQYF. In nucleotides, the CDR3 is TGTGCCAGCAGCCGATCCGACAGTACCTACGAGCAGTACTTC. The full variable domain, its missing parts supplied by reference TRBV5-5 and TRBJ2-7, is DAGVTQSPTHLIKTRGQQVTLRCSPISGHKSVSWYQQVLGQGPQFIFQYYEKEERGRGNFPDRFSARQFPNYSSELNVNALLLGDSALYLCASSRSDSTYEQYFGPGTRLTVT.